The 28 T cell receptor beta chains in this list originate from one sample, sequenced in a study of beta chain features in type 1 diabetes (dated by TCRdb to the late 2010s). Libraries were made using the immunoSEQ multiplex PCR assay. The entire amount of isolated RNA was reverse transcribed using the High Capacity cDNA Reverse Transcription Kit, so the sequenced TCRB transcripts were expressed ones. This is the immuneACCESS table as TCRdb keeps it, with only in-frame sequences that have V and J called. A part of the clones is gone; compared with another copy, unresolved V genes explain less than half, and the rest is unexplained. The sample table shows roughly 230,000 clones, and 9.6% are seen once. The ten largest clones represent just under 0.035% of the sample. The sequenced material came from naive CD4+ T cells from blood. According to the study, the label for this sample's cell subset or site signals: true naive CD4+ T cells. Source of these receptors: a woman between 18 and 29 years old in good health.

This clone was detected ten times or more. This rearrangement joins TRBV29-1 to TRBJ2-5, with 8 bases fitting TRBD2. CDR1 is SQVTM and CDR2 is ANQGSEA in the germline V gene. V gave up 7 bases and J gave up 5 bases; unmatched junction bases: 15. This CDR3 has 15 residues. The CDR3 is CSAPRAGREGETQYF. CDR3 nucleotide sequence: TGCAGCGCACCGAGGGCAGGCCGGGAGGGGGAGACCCAGTACTTC.

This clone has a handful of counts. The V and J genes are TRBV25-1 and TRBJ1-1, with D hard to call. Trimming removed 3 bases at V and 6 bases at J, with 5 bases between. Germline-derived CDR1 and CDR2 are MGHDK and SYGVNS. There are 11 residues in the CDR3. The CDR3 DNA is TGTGCCAGCAGTGACAGTGCTGAAGCTTTCTTT. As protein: CASSDSAEAFF.

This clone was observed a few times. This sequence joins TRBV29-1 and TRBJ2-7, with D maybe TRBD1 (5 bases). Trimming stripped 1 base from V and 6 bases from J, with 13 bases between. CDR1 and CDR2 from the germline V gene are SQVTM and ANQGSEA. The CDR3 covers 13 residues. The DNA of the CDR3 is TGCAGCGTTGAAGGCCAGGGTGATAGCGAGCAGTACTTC. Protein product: CSVEGQGDSEQYF.

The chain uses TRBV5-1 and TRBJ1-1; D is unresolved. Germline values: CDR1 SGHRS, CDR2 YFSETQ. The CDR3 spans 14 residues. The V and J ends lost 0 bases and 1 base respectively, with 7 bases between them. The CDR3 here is CASSLGHTNTEAFF. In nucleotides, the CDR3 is TGCGCCAGCAGCTTGGGACATACGAACACTGAAGCTTTCTTT.

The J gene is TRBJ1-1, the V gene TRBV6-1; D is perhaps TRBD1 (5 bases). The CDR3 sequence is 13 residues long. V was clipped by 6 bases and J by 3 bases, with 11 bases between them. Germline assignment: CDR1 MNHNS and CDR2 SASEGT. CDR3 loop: CASSGTLDTEAFF. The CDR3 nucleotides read TGTGCCAGCAGCGGGACTCTGGACACTGAAGCTTTCTTT.

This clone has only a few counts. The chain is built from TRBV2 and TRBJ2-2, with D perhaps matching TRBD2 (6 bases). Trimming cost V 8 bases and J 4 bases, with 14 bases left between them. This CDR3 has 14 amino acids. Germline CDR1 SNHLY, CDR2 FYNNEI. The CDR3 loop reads CASRGTSVTGELFF. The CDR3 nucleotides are TGTGCCAGCCGGGGGACTTCCGTCACCGGGGAGCTGTTTTTT. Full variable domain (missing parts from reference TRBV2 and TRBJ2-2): EPEVTQTPSHQVTQMGQEVILRCVPISNHLYFYWYRQILGQKVEFLVSFYNNEISEKSEIFDDQFSVERPDGSNFTLKIRSTKLEDSAMYFCASRGTSVTGELFFGEGSRLTVL.

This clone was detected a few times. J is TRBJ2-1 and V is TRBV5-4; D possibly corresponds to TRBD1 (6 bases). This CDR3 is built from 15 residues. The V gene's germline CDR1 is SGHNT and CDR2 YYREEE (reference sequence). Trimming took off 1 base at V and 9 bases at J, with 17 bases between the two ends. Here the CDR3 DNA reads TGTGCCAGCAGCTTGAGCACAGGGATGGTCGGTGAGCAGTTCTTC. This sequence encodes CASSLSTGMVGEQFF.

Here the CDR3 reads CASSLQAGAYNEQFF. As DNA, the CDR3 is TGCGCCAGCAGCTTACAGGCAGGGGCCTACAATGAGCAGTTCTTC. The chain joins TRBV5-1 to TRBJ2-1; possible D gene TRBD1, 6 bases. The V end lost 2 bases, the J end lost 2 bases, and 11 bases lay between the germline ends. This CDR3 is 15 amino acids long. CDR1 and CDR2 (germline): SGHRS, YFSETQ.

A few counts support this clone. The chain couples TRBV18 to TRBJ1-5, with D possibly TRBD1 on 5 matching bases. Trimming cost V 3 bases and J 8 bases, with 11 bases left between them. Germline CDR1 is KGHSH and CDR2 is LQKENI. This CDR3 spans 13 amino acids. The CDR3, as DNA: TGTGCCAGCTCACCGACCCCAGGGAAGCCCCAGCATTTT. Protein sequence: CASSPTPGKPQHF.

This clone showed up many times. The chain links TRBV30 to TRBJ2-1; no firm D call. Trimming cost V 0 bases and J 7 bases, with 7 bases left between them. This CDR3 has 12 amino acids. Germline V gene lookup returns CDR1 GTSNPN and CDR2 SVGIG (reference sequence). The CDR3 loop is CAWSVQANEQFF. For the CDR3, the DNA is TGTGCCTGGAGTGTACAAGCGAATGAGCAGTTCTTC.

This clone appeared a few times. For the CDR3, the DNA is TGTGCCAGCAGCTTAGAACCGGGAAAAGAGACCCAGTACTTC. Amino acids: CASSLEPGKETQYF. The chain employs TRBV7-8 and TRBJ2-5; tentative D call: TRBD2 (5 bases). There are 14 residues in the CDR3. CDR1 is SGHVS and CDR2 is FQNEAQ in the germline V gene. Trimming cost V 1 base and J 3 bases, with 9 bases left between them.

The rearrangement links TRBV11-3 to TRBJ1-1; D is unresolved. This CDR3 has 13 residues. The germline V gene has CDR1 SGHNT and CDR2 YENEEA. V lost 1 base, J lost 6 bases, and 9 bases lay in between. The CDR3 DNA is TGTGCCAGCAGCTTAGTCCCCCCGGCTGAAGCTTTCTTT. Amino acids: CASSLVPPAEAFF.

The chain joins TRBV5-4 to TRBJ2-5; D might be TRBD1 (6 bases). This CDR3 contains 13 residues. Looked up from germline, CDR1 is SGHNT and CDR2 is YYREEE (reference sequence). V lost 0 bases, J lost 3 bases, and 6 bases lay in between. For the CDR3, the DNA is TGTGCCAGCAGCTTGGGGGACAAAGAGACCCAGTACTTC. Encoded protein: CASSLGDKETQYF.

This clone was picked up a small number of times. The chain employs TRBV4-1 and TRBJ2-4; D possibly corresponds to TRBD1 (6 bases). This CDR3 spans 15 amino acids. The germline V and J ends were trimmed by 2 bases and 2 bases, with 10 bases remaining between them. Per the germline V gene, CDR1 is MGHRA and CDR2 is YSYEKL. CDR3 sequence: CASSQPGVSKNIQYF. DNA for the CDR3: TGCGCCAGCAGCCAACCAGGGGTGTCCAAAAACATTCAGTACTTC.

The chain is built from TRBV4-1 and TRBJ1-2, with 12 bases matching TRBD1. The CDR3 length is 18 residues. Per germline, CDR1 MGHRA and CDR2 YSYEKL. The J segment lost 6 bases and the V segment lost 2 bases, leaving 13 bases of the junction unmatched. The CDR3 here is CASSQTPGQGAPWDGYTF. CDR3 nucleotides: TGCGCCAGCAGCCAAACGCCGGGACAGGGGGCGCCGTGGGATGGCTACACCTTC.

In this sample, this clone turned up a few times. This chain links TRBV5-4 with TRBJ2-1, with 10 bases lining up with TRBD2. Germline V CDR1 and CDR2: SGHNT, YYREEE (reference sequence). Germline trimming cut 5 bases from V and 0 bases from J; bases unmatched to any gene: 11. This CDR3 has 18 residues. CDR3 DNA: TGTGCCAGCAGGATTAGCGGGGGGCCCCTTAGCTCCTACAATGAGCAGTTCTTC. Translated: CASRISGGPLSSYNEQFF.

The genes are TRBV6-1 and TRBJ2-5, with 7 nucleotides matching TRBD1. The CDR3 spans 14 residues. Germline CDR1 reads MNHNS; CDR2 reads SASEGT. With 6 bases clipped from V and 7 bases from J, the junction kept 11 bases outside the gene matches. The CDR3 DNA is TGTGCCAGCAGCCAGGACAGGCTCCCGGTGACCCAGTACTTC. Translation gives CASSQDRLPVTQYF.

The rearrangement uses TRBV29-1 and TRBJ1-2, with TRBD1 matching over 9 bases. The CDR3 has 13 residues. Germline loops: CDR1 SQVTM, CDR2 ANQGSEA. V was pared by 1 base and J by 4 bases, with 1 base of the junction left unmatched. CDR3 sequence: CSVEVQGAYGYTF. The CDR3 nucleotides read TGCAGCGTTGAAGTACAGGGGGCCTATGGCTACACCTTC.

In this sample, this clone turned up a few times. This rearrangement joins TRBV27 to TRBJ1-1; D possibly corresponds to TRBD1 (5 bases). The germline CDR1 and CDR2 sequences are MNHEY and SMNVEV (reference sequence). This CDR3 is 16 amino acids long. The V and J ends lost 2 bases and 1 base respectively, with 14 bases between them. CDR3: CASSLGSGGGNTEAFF. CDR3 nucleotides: TGTGCCAGCAGTTTAGGGTCCGGGGGGGGGAACACTGAAGCTTTCTTT.

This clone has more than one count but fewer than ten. The CDR3 loop is CASFLAGVETQYF. The CDR3 nucleotides are TGCGCCAGCTTTTTAGCGGGAGTCGAGACCCAGTACTTC. This sequence joins TRBV5-1 and TRBJ2-5, with 9 bases identical to TRBD2. This CDR3 contains 13 residues. V lost 7 bases to trimming and J lost 5 bases; unmatched junction nucleotides: 6. The germline V gene encodes CDR1 SGHRS and CDR2 YFSETQ.

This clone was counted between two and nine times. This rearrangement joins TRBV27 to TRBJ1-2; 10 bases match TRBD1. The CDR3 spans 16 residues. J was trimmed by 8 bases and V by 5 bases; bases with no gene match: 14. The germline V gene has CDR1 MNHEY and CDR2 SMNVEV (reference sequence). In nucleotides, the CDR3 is TGTGCCAGCAGTCCGAGACCGGGACAGGGGCCGGCAGGCTACACCTTC. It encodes CASSPRPGQGPAGYTF.

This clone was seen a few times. The CDR3 loop reads CASSYIGGSNDTQYF. Here the CDR3 DNA reads TGTGCCAGCAGTTACATTGGCGGGAGTAACGATACGCAGTATTTT. The V and J genes are TRBV6-5 and TRBJ2-3, with 7 nucleotides matching TRBD2. Germline CDR1 reads MNHEY; CDR2 reads SVGAGI. After removal of 2 bases from V and 6 bases from J, the junction contained 8 bases not matched to a gene. The CDR3 length is 15 residues.

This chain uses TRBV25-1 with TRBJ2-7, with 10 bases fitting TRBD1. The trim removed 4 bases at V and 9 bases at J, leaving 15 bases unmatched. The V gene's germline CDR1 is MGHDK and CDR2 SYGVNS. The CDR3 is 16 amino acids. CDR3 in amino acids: CASSVSGTGDLRGQYF. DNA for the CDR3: TGTGCCAGCAGTGTGTCCGGGACAGGGGATCTACGAGGGCAGTACTTC.

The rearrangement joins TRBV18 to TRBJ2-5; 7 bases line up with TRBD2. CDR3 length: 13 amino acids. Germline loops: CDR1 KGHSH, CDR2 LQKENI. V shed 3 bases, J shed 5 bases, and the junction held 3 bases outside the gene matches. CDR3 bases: TGTGCCAGCTCACCCGGACTAGGGGAGACCCAGTACTTC. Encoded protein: CASSPGLGETQYF.

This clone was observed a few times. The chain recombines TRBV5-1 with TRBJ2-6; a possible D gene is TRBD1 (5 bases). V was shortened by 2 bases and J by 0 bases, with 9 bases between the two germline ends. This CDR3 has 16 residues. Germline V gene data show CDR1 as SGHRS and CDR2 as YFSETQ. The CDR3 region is CASSLETVSGANVLTF. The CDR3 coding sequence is TGCGCCAGCAGCTTAGAGACAGTCTCTGGGGCCAACGTCCTGACTTTC.

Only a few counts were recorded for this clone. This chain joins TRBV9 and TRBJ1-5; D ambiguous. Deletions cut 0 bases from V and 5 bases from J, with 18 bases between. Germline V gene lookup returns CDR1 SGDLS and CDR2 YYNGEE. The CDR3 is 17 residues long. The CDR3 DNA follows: TGTGCCAGCAGCGTAGTAGGTCGCGGAGGGCAAGATCAGCCCCAGCATTTT. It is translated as CASSVVGRGGQDQPQHF.

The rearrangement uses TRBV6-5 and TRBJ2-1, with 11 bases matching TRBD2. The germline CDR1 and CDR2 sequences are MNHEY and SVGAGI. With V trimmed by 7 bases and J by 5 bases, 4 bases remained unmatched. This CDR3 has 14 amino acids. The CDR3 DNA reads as TGTGCCAGCAAGGTAGCGGGAGGGAACAATGAGCAGTTCTTC. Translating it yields CASKVAGGNNEQFF.

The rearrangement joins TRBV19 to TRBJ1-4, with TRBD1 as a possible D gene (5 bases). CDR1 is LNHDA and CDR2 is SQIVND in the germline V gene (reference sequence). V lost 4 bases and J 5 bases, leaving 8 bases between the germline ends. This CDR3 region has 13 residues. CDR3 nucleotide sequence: TGTGCCAGTAGTACAGGGTCCAATGAAAAACTGTTTTTT. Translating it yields CASSTGSNEKLFF.